The TCR beta chain under discussion was sequenced for a study of T-cell reconstitution after alpha-beta-depleted transplantation in children. General study results and limits: The high TCRbeta diversity at day 60 in some patients came from surviving recipient T cells and thymic progenitors. Approximately two months post-transplant, alpha-beta T cells reportedly originated from several hundred expanded graft clones. At one year after transplant, newly produced T cells mostly accounted for T-cell counts and diversity.

Library preparation (for TCRbeta) was performed with unique molecular identifiers. TCRdb reprocessed the PCR reads with MiXCR, giving one entry per CDR3 protein. The data show about 200,000 distinct CDR3 sequences, about 6.6% seen once. A word on this clonotype: No antigen is known for it.

CDR1 is SGDLS, CDR2 YYNGEE, per germline. The CDR3 runs 15 residues. V lost 7 bases and J lost 5; bases outside the gene matches: 12. The input for sequencing was PBMCs, taken before TCRalphabeta/CD19-depleted stem cell transplant. This sequence originates from a boy between 2 and 10 years old with acute lymphoblastic leukemia, due to receive a stem cell transplant. V gene TRBV9 combines with J gene TRBJ2-5; TRBD2 matches 9 bases. This chain's CDR3 is CASSGSGGLAETQYF. The CDR3 region has the DNA TGTGCCAGCTCGGGAAGCGGGGGGCTGGCGGAGACCCAGTACTTC.